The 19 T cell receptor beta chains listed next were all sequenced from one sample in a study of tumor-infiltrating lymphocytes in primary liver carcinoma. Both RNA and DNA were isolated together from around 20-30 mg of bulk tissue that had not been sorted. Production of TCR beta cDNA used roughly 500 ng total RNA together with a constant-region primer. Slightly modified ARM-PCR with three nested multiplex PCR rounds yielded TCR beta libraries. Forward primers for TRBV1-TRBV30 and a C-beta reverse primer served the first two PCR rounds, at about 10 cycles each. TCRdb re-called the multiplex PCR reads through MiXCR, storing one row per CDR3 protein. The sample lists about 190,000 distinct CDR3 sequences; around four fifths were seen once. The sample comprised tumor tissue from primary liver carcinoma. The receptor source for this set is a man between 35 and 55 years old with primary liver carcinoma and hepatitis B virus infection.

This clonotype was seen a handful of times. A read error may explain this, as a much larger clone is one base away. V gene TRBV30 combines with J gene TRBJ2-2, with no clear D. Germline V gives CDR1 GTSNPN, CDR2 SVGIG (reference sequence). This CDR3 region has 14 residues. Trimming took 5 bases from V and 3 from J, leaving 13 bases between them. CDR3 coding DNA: TGTGCCTGGGACGGATGGGCAGACACCGGGGAGCTGTTTTTT. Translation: CAWDGWADTGELFF. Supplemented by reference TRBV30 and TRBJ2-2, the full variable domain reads SQTIHQWPATLVQPVGSPLSLECTVEGTSNPNLYWYRQAAGRGLQLLFYSVGIGQISSEVPQNLSASRPQDRQFILSSKKLLLSDSGFYLCAWDGWADTGELFFGEGSRLTVL.

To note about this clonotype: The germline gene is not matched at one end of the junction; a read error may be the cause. The CDR3 region has the DNA TGTGCCAGCAGCTTAACCCAGGGATTTGATGGCTACGCCTTC. The encoded protein is CASSLTQGFDGYAF. The chain joins TRBV7-9 to TRBJ1-2; the D gene is possibly TRBD1 (5 bases). CDR3 length equals 14 residues. Germline V CDR1 and CDR2: SEHNR, FQNEAQ (reference sequence).

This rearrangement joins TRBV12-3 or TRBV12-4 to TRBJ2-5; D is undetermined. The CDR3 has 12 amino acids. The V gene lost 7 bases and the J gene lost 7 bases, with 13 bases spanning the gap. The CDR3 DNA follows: TGTGCCAGCAACCTTCGTTTAGTGACCCAGTACTTC. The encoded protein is CASNLRLVTQYF.

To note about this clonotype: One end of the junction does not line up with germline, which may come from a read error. The chain's CDR3 is CASSETAGGPSDINDQFF. The CDR3 bases are TGTGCCAGCAGTGAAACAGCGGGAGGGCCCTCGGACATCAATGACCAGTTCTTC. The chain joins TRBV2 to TRBJ2-1, with 10 bases lining up with TRBD2. Germline values: CDR1 SNHLY, CDR2 FYNNEI. This CDR3 contains 18 residues. The whole variable domain, remainder taken from reference TRBV2 and TRBJ2-1, is EPEVTQTPSHQVTQMGQEVILRCVPISNHLYFYWYRQILGQKVEFLVSFYNNEISEKSEIFDDQFSVERPDGSNFTLKIRSTKLEDSAMYFCASSETAGGPSDINDQFFGPGTRLTVL.

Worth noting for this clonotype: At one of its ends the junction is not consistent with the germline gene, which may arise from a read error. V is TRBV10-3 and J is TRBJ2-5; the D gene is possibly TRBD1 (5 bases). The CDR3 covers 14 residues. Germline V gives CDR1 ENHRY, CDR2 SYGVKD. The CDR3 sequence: CVISPTVPQETQYF. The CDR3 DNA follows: TGTGTCATCAGTCCGACAGTCCCCCAAGAGACCCAATACTTC.

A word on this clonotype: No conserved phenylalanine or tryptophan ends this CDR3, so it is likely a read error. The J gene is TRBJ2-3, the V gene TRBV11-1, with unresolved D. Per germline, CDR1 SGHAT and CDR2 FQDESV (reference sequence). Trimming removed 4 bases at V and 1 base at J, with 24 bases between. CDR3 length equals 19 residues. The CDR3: CASSSGESSVGSCTDTQYL. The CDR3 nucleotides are TGTGCCAGCAGCTCTGGGGAAAGCTCTGTTGGATCCTGCACAGATACGCAGTATTTA.

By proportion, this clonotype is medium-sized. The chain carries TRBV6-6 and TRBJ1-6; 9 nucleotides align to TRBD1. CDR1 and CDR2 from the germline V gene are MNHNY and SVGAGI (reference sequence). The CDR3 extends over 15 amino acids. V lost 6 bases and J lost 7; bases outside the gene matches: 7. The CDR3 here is CASSLGTGRNSPLHF. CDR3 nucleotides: TGTGCCAGCAGCCTGGGGACAGGGAGGAATTCACCCCTCCACTTT.

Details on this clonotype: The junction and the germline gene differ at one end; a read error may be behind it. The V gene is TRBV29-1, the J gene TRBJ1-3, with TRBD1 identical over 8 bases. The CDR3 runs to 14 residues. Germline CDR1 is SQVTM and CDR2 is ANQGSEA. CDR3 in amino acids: CSVGQGTSVNTIYF. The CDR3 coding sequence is TGCAGCGTCGGACAGGGTACCTCTGTAAACACCATATATTTT.

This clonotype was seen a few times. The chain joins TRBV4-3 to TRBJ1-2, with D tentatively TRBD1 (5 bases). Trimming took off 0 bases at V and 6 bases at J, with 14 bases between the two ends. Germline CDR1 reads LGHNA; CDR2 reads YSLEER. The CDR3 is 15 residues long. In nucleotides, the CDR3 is TGCGCCAGCAGCCAAGATTCCAGGACACGGGATGGCTACACCTTC. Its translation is CASSQDSRTRDGYTF.

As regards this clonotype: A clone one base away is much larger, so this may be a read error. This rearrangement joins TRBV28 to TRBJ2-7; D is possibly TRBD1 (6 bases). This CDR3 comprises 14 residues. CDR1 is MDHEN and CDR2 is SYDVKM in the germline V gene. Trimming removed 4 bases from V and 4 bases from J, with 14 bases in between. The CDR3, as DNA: TGTGCCAGCAGTTCTAAGGGGGTCTGGTACGAGCAGTACTTC. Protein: CASSSKGVWYEQYF.

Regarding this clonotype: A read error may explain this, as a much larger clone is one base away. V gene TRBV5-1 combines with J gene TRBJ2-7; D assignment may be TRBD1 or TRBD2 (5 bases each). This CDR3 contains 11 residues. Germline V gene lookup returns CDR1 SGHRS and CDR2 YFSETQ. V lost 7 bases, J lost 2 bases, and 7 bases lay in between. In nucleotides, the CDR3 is TGCGCCAGCTGGGACCCCTACGAGCAGTACTTC. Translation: CASWDPYEQYF.

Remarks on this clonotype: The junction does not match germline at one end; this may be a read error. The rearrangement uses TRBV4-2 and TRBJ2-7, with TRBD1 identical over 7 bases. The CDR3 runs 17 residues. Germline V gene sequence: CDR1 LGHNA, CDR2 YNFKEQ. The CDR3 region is CASSQAGGQFSSHEQYF. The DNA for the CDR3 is TGTGCCAGCAGCCAAGCAGGGGGTCAGTTTAGCTCCCACGAGCAGTACTTC.

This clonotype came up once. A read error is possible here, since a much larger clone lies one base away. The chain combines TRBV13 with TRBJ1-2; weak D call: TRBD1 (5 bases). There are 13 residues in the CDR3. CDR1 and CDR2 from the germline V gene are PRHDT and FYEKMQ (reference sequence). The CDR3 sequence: CVSSPVTGSGYTF. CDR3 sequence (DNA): TGTGTCAGCAGCCCAGTTACAGGCAGTGGCTACACCTTC.

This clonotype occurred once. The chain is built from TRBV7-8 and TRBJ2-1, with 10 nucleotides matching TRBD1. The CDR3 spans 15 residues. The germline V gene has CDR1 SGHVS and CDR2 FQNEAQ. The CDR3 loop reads CTNSLVGTGVNEQFF. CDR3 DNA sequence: TGTACCAACAGCCTAGTCGGGACAGGGGTCAATGAGCAGTTCTTC. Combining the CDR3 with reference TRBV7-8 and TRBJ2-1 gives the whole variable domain GAGVSQSPRYKVAKRGQDVALRCDPISGHVSLFWYQQALGQGPEFLTYFQNEAQLDKSGLPSDRFFAERPEGSVSTLKIQRTQQEDSAVYLCTNSLVGTGVNEQFFGPGTRLTVL.

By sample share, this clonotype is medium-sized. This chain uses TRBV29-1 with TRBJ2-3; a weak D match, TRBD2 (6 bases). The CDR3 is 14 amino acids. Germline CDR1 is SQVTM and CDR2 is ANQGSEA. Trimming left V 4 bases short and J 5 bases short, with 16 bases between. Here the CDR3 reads CSVGAVGAGDTQYF. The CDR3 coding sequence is TGCAGCGTTGGAGCGGTGGGAGCGGGAGATACGCAGTATTTT.

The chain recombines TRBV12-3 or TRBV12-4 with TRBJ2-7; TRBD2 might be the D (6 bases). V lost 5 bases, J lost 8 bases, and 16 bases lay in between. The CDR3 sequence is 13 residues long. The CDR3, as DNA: TGTGCCAGCAGTAGACTAGTGGGAGTCAAGCAGTACTTC. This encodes CASSRLVGVKQYF.

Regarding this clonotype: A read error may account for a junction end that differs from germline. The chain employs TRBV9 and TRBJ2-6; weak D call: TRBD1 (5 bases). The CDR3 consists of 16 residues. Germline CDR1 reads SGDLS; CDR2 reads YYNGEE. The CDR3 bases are TGTGCCAGCAGCGTAGAGAACAGAGGTGGGGCCAACGTCCCGACTTTC. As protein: CASSVENRGGANVPTF.

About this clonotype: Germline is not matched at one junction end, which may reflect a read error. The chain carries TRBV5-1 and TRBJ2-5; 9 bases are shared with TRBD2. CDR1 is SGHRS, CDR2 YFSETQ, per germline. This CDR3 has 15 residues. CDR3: CVSSPGSGSQETQYF. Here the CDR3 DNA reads TGCGTCAGCAGTCCGGGTAGCGGGAGTCAAGAAACCCAGTACTTC. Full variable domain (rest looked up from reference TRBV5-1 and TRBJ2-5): KAGVTQTPRYLIKTRGQQVTLSCSPISGHRSVSWYQQTPGQGLQFLFEYFSETQRNKGNFPGRFSGRQFSNSRSEMNVSTLELGDSALYLCVSSPGSGSQETQYFGPGTRLLVL.

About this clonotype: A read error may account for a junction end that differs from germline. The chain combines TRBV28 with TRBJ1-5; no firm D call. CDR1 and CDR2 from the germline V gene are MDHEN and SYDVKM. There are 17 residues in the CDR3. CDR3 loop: CASSSSIAREMDQPQHF. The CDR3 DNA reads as TGTGCCAGCAGTTCGTCCATTGCCCGAGAGATGGATCAGCCCCAACATTTT. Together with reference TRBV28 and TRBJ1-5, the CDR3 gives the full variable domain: DVKVTQSSRYLVKRTGEKVFLECVQDMDHENMFWYRQDPGLGLRLIYFSYDVKMKEKGDIPEGYSVSREKKERFSLILESASTNQTSMYLCASSSSIAREMDQPQHFGDGTRLSIL.